This T cell receptor (beta chain) appears in the sequencing data of a study of radiotherapy plus CTLA-4 blockade in lung cancer. The CDR3 contains 18 residues. The V gene lost 2 bases and the J gene lost 0 bases, with 14 bases spanning the gap. Germline V gene data show CDR1 as SNHLY and CDR2 as FYNNEI. Sequencing used immunoSEQ multiplex PCR; TCRdb keeps in-frame clones, though not all of them. Here the sample spans 83,000 or so clones, around four fifths being singletons. V is TRBV2 and J is TRBJ2-6; unclear D gene. This specimen was peripheral blood, taken from a patient treated with radiotherapy plus ipilimumab. The TCR comes from a human donor with non-small cell lung cancer who had stable disease on radiotherapy plus ipilimumab. CDR3 sequence (DNA): TGTGCCAGCAGTGAAAGCGTAGGCAGAAACTCTGGGGCCAACGTCCTGACTTTC. The encoded protein is CASSESVGRNSGANVLTF.